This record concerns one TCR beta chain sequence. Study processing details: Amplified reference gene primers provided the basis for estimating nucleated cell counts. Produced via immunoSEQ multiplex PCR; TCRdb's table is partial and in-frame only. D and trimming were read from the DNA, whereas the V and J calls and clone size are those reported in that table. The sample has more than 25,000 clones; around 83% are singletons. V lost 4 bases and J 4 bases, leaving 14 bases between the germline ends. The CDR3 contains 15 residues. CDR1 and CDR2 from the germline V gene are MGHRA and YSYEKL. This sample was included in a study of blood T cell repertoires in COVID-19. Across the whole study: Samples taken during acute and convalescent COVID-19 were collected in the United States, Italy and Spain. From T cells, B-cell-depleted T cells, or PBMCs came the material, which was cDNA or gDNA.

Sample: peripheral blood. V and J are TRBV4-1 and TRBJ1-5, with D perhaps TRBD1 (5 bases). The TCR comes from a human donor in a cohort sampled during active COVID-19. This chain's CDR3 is CASSPQGRWNQPQHF. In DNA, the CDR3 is TGCGCCAGCAGCCCGCAGGGTAGGTGGAATCAGCCCCAGCATTTT.